One and the same sample provided the 25 T cell receptor beta chains below, sequenced in a study of Ad26.COV2.S vaccination and SARS-CoV-2 variants. Regarding treatment: around 19 received Ad26.COV2.S at low or high dose, single or two shots; 5 received placebo; per-sample allocation not given. The investigators took samples on day 63 after the first vaccine or placebo injection. TCRdb's table, derived via immunoSEQ multiplex PCR, lists solely in-frame clones and lacks some. The sample gives some 640,000 clones, roughly 90% of which show up once; 1.5% is in the top ten. This material consisted of peripheral blood, taken in a trial of Ad26.COV2.S vaccine versus placebo. These receptors were collected from a person aged 18-60 years who received the Ad26.COV2.S COVID-19 vaccine or a placebo.

The gene calls are TRBV6-1 and TRBJ2-5; 8 nucleotides agree with TRBD1. CDR1 is MNHNS, CDR2 SASEGT, per germline. There are 14 residues in the CDR3. J was trimmed by 4 bases and V by 2 bases; bases with no gene match: 3. The CDR3 DNA reads TGTGCCAGCAGTGAAAGGGGGACAGGAGAGACCCAGTACTTC. Protein product: CASSERGTGETQYF.

This chain links TRBV5-1 with TRBJ2-7; maybe TRBD1 (5 bases). The CDR3 length is 12 residues. Germline V gene data show CDR1 as SGHRS and CDR2 as YFSETQ. The ends were cut back, 3 bases at V and 3 bases at J, with 7 bases in the middle. For the CDR3, the DNA is TGCGCCAGCAGCTCGACAGACTACGAGCAGTACTTC. It yields the protein CASSSTDYEQYF.

As for this clone: This same CDR3 is encoded by further DNA sequences in the sample. The CDR3 DNA reads as TGTGCCAGCAGTCGGACTAGCGGCTACCAAGAGACCCAGTACTTC. Its protein is CASSRTSGYQETQYF. The chain combines TRBV6-5 with TRBJ2-5; 10 nucleotides match TRBD2. The CDR3 loop spans 15 amino acids. Trimming took 5 bases from V and 0 from J; bases not matched to a gene: 3. Germline CDR1 is MNHEY and CDR2 is SVGAGI.

A word on this clone: Within the sample, other DNA sequences also encode this same CDR3. The chain uses TRBV2 and TRBJ1-1; D gene ambiguous. Deletions cut 2 bases from V and 0 bases from J, with 7 bases between. The germline V gene encodes CDR1 SNHLY and CDR2 FYNNEI. The CDR3 is made up of 14 amino acids. CDR3 region: CASSEQLLNTEAFF. DNA of the CDR3: TGTGCCAGCAGTGAACAACTTCTGAACACTGAAGCTTTCTTT. Based on the CDR3 plus reference TRBV2 and TRBJ1-1, the full variable domain is EPEVTQTPSHQVTQMGQEVILRCVPISNHLYFYWYRQILGQKVEFLVSFYNNEISEKSEIFDDQFSVERPDGSNFTLKIRSTKLEDSAMYFCASSEQLLNTEAFFGQGTRLTVV.

The chain is built from TRBV5-1 and TRBJ2-3; 10 bases line up with TRBD2. The junction had 9 bases not matched to a gene; V was cut back by 4 bases and J by 4 bases. Per the germline V gene, CDR1 is SGHRS and CDR2 is YFSETQ. The CDR3 totals 16 residues. The CDR3 nucleotides read TGCGCCAGCAGCCGCCGGACTAGCGGACTAGCAGATACGCAGTATTTT. Protein sequence: CASSRRTSGLADTQYF. The full variable domain, rest sourced from reference TRBV5-1 and TRBJ2-3, is KAGVTQTPRYLIKTRGQQVTLSCSPISGHRSVSWYQQTPGQGLQFLFEYFSETQRNKGNFPGRFSGRQFSNSRSEMNVSTLELGDSALYLCASSRRTSGLADTQYFGPGTRLTVL.

This clone was observed a handful of times. The CDR3 does not end in the conserved phenylalanine or tryptophan, so this is likely a read error. It is unclear where the CDR3 begins or ends on the DNA, so no DNA is shown, and the CDR3 is as TCRdb lists it. The rearrangement links TRBV19 to TRBJ1-1. The V gene's germline CDR1 is LNHDA and CDR2 SQIVND (reference sequence). The CDR3 is 13 amino acids long, termini counted. CDR3 amino acids: CASSLLRGVKVFV.

The V call is TRBV5-6, the J call TRBJ2-5, with TRBD2 as a possible D gene (6 bases). V was trimmed by 7 bases and J by 5 bases, leaving 12 bases between them. CDR3 length: 12 residues. CDR1 is SGHDT, CDR2 YYEEEE, per germline. CDR3 in DNA: TGTGCCAGCCAACTAGCCTTGGAGACCCAGTACTTC. Encoded protein: CASQLALETQYF. The complete variable domain, with remaining parts taken from reference TRBV5-6 and TRBJ2-5, reads DAGVTQSPTHLIKTRGQQVTLRCSPKSGHDTVSWYQQALGQGPQFIFQYYEEEERQRGNFPDRFSGHQFPNYSSELNVNALLLGDSALYLCASQLALETQYFGPGTRLLVL.

The V gene is TRBV30, the J gene TRBJ2-1; D remains unclear. The CDR3 length is 13 residues. Trimming pared 4 bases from V and 8 bases from J, leaving 15 bases between. Germline V lookup: CDR1 GTSNPN, CDR2 SVGIG (reference sequence). CDR3 region: CAWISSLGYEQFF. The CDR3 nucleotides are TGTGCCTGGATCAGCTCCCTGGGGTATGAGCAGTTCTTC.

V usage is TRBV30 and J usage is TRBJ2-2; TRBD2 aligns across 11 bases. This CDR3 is 16 amino acids long. Germline CDR1 is GTSNPN and CDR2 is SVGIG (reference sequence). The V segment lost 3 bases and the J segment 7 bases; nucleotides outside the gene matches: 10. Here the CDR3 reads CAWSVAGGPPFGELFF. The CDR3 DNA sequence: TGTGCCTGGAGCGTAGCGGGAGGGCCCCCTTTCGGGGAGCTGTTTTTT.

The rearrangement joins TRBV6-5 to TRBJ1-5, with D possibly matching TRBD1 (5 bases). Per germline, CDR1 MNHEY and CDR2 SVGAGI. The germline V and J ends were trimmed by 6 bases and 4 bases, with 16 bases remaining between them. The CDR3 runs 15 residues. In nucleotides, the CDR3 is TGTGCCAGCAGCCCCCGAGGGGACGCTAATCAGCCCCAGCATTTT. This codes for CASSPRGDANQPQHF.

J is TRBJ1-6 and V is TRBV3-1 (or the pseudogene TRBV3-2); D is perhaps TRBD1 (6 bases). V was pared by 4 bases and J by 14 bases, with 21 bases between. There are 15 residues in the CDR3. CDR1 is LGHDT and CDR2 is YNNKEL in the germline V gene (reference sequence). The CDR3 DNA reads TGTGCCAGCAGCCTCCAACAGGGCACCCGGTCCACCCTCCACTTT. Amino acids: CASSLQQGTRSTLHF.

The chain combines TRBV27 with TRBJ2-1, with TRBD2 matching over 13 bases. This CDR3 is 15 amino acids long. The germline V gene encodes CDR1 MNHEY and CDR2 SMNVEV (reference sequence). With V trimmed by 5 bases and J by 4 bases, 2 bases remained unmatched. The CDR3 protein is CASSGGLAGYNEQFF. In DNA form, the CDR3 reads TGTGCCAGCAGTGGGGGACTAGCGGGATACAATGAGCAGTTCTTC.

V and J are TRBV6-5 and TRBJ2-3; D is unclear. The length of the CDR3 is 15 residues. The V end was cut by 6 bases, the J end by 0 bases, with 13 bases between. CDR1 and CDR2 from the germline V gene are MNHEY and SVGAGI. CDR3 sequence reads: CASSKQWFSTDTQYF. CDR3 DNA sequence: TGTGCCAGCAGCAAACAGTGGTTCAGCACAGATACGCAGTATTTT.

The gene calls are TRBV7-2 and TRBJ2-2, with TRBD2 matching 8 bases. V dropped 3 bases and J dropped 4; count of bases not matched to a gene: 1. CDR3 length: 14 amino acids. Germline CDR1 reads SGHTA; CDR2 reads FQGNSA. The CDR3 loop reads CASSLGLGTGELFF. CDR3 in DNA: TGTGCCAGCAGCTTGGGACTAGGCACCGGGGAGCTGTTTTTT.

The rearrangement joins TRBV5-1 to TRBJ1-4, with 7 bases fitting TRBD1. CDR1 and CDR2 (germline): SGHRS, YFSETQ. The CDR3 runs 15 residues. The trim removed 0 bases at V and 5 bases at J, leaving 4 bases unmatched. The CDR3 loop reads CASSLEGQRNEKLFF. In nucleotides, the CDR3 is TGCGCCAGCAGCTTGGAGGGACAGAGAAATGAAAAACTGTTTTTT.

The rearrangement links TRBV4-3 to TRBJ2-2; D unclear. Trimming removed 4 bases at V and 6 bases at J, with 9 bases between. Germline loops: CDR1 LGHNA, CDR2 YSLEER. The CDR3 is 13 amino acids. The CDR3 nucleotides read TGCGCCAGCAGCCGCGGAACTGCCGGGGAGCTGTTTTTT. Amino acids: CASSRGTAGELFF.

This chain joins TRBV7-2 and TRBJ2-7; no reliable D call. V was clipped by 3 bases and J by 5 bases, with 11 bases between them. CDR1 SGHTA and CDR2 FQGNSA come from the germline V gene. This CDR3 spans 13 amino acids. The CDR3 is CASSFVGIDEQYF. The CDR3 DNA reads TGTGCCAGCAGCTTTGTAGGGATCGACGAGCAGTACTTC.

The genes are TRBV27 and TRBJ1-6; 7 nucleotides align to TRBD1. This CDR3 contains 15 residues. Per the germline V gene, CDR1 is MNHEY and CDR2 is SMNVEV (reference sequence). Germline trimming cut 4 bases from V and 4 bases from J; bases unmatched to any gene: 4. The CDR3 region is CASSSPDRYNSPLHF. CDR3 bases: TGTGCCAGCAGTTCTCCGGACAGGTATAATTCACCCCTCCACTTT.

The gene calls are TRBV15 and TRBJ2-3; TRBD1 is a possible D gene (6 bases). Per the germline V gene, CDR1 is LNHNV and CDR2 is YYDKDF (reference sequence). The CDR3 spans 14 residues. V lost 9 bases, J lost 1 base, and 14 bases lay in between. CDR3 DNA sequence: TGTGCCACAAACAGGGTTGGGGGCACAGATACGCAGTATTTT. This gives the protein CATNRVGGTDTQYF.

The chain recombines TRBV7-8 with TRBJ2-1; TRBD2 matches 12 bases. Germline-derived CDR1 and CDR2 are SGHVS and FQNEAQ. With 4 bases clipped from V and 9 bases from J, the junction kept 10 bases outside the gene matches. The CDR3 runs to 16 residues. CDR3 sequence reads: CASSSTLAGGRFEQFF. The CDR3, as DNA: TGTGCCAGCAGCTCTACCCTAGCGGGAGGGCGATTTGAGCAGTTCTTC.

The V and J genes are TRBV30 and TRBJ1-2, with TRBD1 identical over 9 bases. CDR3 length equals 15 residues. Germline values: CDR1 GTSNPN, CDR2 SVGIG (reference sequence). J lost 7 bases, V lost 0 bases, and 9 bases had no gene match. Here the CDR3 DNA reads TGTGCCTGGAGTGTACTGGTACAGGGGGCCTCTGGCTACACCTTC. Its translation is CAWSVLVQGASGYTF.

This clone was found a few times. The chain has TRBV7-9 and TRBJ1-2; D is unresolved. Germline CDR1 SEHNR, CDR2 FQNEAQ (reference sequence). This CDR3 is built from 12 residues. The V gene lost 1 base and the J gene lost 3 bases, with 3 bases spanning the gap. CDR3 in amino acids: CASSLVYYGYTF. The CDR3 nucleotides are TGTGCCAGCAGCTTAGTTTACTATGGCTACACCTTC.

The gene calls are TRBV6-5 and TRBJ2-3, with D perhaps given as TRBD1 or TRBD2 (6 bases each). This CDR3 is built from 16 residues. V gave up 2 bases and J gave up 5 bases, with 17 bases separating them. CDR1 MNHEY and CDR2 SVGAGI come from the germline V gene. The DNA for the CDR3 is TGTGCCAGCAGTTACGGGGGCGGGGTCCGGGTAGATACGCAGTATTTT. The encoded protein is CASSYGGGVRVDTQYF.

The chain has TRBV3-1 (or the pseudogene TRBV3-2) and TRBJ1-4, with D uncertain. The CDR3 spans 15 residues. Germline values: CDR1 LGHDT, CDR2 YNNKEL (reference sequence). The V and J ends lost 5 bases and 7 bases respectively, with 17 bases between them. This CDR3 reads CASSSGRGMTEKLFF. The CDR3 bases are TGTGCCAGCAGCTCGGGGAGAGGGATGACTGAAAAACTGTTTTTT.

This chain connects TRBV18 to TRBJ1-2; TRBD1 is a possible D gene (5 bases). Trimming pared 3 bases from V and 4 bases from J, leaving 12 bases between. The CDR3 covers 14 residues. Germline loops: CDR1 KGHSH, CDR2 LQKENI. The CDR3: CASSPGGVVYGYTF. CDR3 coding DNA: TGTGCCAGCTCACCCGGGGGAGTGGTCTATGGCTACACCTTC.